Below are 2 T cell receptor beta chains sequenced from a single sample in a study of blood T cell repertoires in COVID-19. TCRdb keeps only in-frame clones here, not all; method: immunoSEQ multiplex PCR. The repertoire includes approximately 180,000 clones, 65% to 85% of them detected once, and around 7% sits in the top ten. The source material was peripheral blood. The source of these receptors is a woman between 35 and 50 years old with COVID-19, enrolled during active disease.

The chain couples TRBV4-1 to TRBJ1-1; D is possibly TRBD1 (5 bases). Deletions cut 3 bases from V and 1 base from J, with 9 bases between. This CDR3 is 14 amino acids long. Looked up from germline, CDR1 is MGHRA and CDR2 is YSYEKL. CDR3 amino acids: CASSHRGENTEAFF. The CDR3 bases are TGCGCCAGCAGCCATCGGGGGGAGAACACTGAAGCTTTCTTT.

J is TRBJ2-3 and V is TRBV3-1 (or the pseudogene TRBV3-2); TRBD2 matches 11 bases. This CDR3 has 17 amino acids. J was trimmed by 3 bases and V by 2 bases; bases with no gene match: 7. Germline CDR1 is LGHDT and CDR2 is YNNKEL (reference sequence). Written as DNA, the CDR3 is TGTGCCAGCAGCCAATCCCAACTAGCGGGAGTAACAGATACGCAGTATTTT. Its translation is CASSQSQLAGVTDTQYF.